Below, 32 T cell receptor beta chains from the same sample are listed, as sequenced in a study of blood T cell repertoires in COVID-19 (dated by TCRdb to the early 2020s). Libraries were built with the immunoSEQ multiplex PCR assay. TCRdb took this table from immuneACCESS and kept in-frame rearrangements with V and J called. Such tables lack part of the clones; where checked against another copy, unresolved V genes explain under half of the gap, and the rest is unexplained. The sample profile shows a few hundred thousand clones; around 87% of them were found once. The ten top clones hold 2.3% of the sample. The sequenced material came from peripheral blood. The receptor set was obtained from a woman aged 45-65 years with acute or convalescent COVID-19.

The chain recombines TRBV19 with TRBJ2-2; no clear D gene. The length of the CDR3 is 16 residues. Trimming took 11 bases from V and 5 from J, leaving 24 bases between them. Germline V CDR1 and CDR2: LNHDA, SQIVND (reference sequence). The CDR3 protein is CAQVPPGIDTTGELFF. CDR3 nucleotide sequence: TGTGCCCAAGTCCCCCCGGGTATCGATACTACCGGGGAGCTGTTTTTT.

The CDR3 reads CASSSGLGLAGSYNEQFF. CDR3 DNA sequence: TGTGCCAGCTCCTCAGGCCTCGGACTAGCGGGCTCCTACAATGAGCAGTTCTTC. This sequence joins TRBV11-3 and TRBJ2-1; 11 nucleotides align to TRBD2. Trimming at V came to 8 bases and at J to 0 bases, leaving 12 bases not matched to a gene. CDR1 and CDR2 from the germline V gene are SGHNT and YENEEA. The CDR3 is made up of 18 amino acids.

The chain employs TRBV5-8 and TRBJ1-2; TRBD1 aligns across 8 bases. V lost 2 bases and J lost 3; bases outside the gene matches: 3. The CDR3 spans 14 residues. Germline CDR1 SGHTS, CDR2 YDEGEE. The CDR3 coding sequence is TGTGCCAGCAGCTTTCAGGGGGCGTACTATGGCTACACCTTC. Its protein is CASSFQGAYYGYTF.

The J gene is TRBJ2-7, the V gene TRBV28, with a weak D call TRBD2 (6 bases). The CDR3 consists of 16 residues. The V and J ends lost 6 bases and 0 bases respectively, with 18 bases between them. Germline CDR1 MDHEN, CDR2 SYDVKM. CDR3 in amino acids: CASSSPGTRSSYEQYF. The CDR3 nucleotides are TGTGCCAGCAGCTCTCCCGGGACTCGGAGCTCCTACGAGCAGTACTTC.

On this clone itself: Other DNA sequences from this sample encode an identical CDR3 as well. The chain carries TRBV5-1 and TRBJ1-5; 7 bases map to TRBD1. V lost 0 bases, J lost 7 bases, and 4 bases stayed unmatched. This CDR3 contains 14 residues. Germline lookup yields CDR1 SGHRS and CDR2 YFSETQ. The CDR3 DNA sequence: TGCGCCAGCAGCTTGGGACAGGGTGGACAGCCCCAGCATTTT. This encodes CASSLGQGGQPQHF. The full variable domain, its missing parts supplied by reference TRBV5-1 and TRBJ1-5, is KAGVTQTPRYLIKTRGQQVTLSCSPISGHRSVSWYQQTPGQGLQFLFEYFSETQRNKGNFPGRFSGRQFSNSRSEMNVSTLELGDSALYLCASSLGQGGQPQHFGDGTRLSIL.

The chain employs TRBV19 and TRBJ1-2, with TRBD1 as a possible D gene (6 bases). The V end lost 5 bases, the J end lost 2 bases, and 18 bases lay between the germline ends. Germline V gene lookup returns CDR1 LNHDA and CDR2 SQIVND (reference sequence). The CDR3 runs 16 residues. Here the CDR3 DNA reads TGTGCCAGTAGTTCTCTCCGGGACACGTTCAACTATGGCTACACCTTC. Translated, it gives CASSSLRDTFNYGYTF.

The V call is TRBV27, the J call TRBJ2-7; D is unclear. The germline V gene has CDR1 MNHEY and CDR2 SMNVEV (reference sequence). The CDR3 contains 14 residues. The germline V and J ends were trimmed by 2 bases and 3 bases, with 11 bases remaining between them. CDR3 loop: CASSLRVTSYEQYF. CDR3 bases: TGTGCCAGCAGTTTACGGGTGACGAGCTACGAGCAGTACTTC.

The rearrangement uses TRBV7-9 and TRBJ2-7; the match to TRBD2 covers 9 bases. Trimming at V came to 2 bases and at J to 0 bases, leaving 5 bases not matched to a gene. Germline CDR1 is SEHNR and CDR2 is FQNEAQ (reference sequence). The CDR3 spans 16 residues. The CDR3 DNA sequence: TGTGCCAGCAGCTTATACGATAGCGGGAGCTCCTACGAGCAGTACTTC. It translates to CASSLYDSGSSYEQYF.

This clone was seen a few times. The rearrangement uses TRBV11-3 and TRBJ2-2; D perhaps matches TRBD1 (6 bases). The CDR3 consists of 15 residues. Germline lookup yields CDR1 SGHNT and CDR2 YENEEA. Between the trimmed V and J ends, which lost 5 bases and 0 bases, there was a span of 10 bases. The CDR3 here is CASSLGQSNTGELFF. The CDR3 DNA sequence: TGTGCCAGCAGCCTCGGACAGTCGAACACCGGGGAGCTGTTTTTT.

The chain recombines TRBV10-2 with TRBJ2-3; D is undetermined. V was shortened by 5 bases and J by 4 bases, with 7 bases between the two germline ends. In germline, CDR1 is WSHSY, CDR2 SAAADI. This CDR3 is built from 12 residues. The CDR3 bases are TGCGCCAGCAGTCCCCCCGCAGATACGCAGTATTTT. Protein: CASSPPADTQYF.

This clone has a single count. The chain couples TRBV9 to TRBJ2-2; D gene uncertain. V lost 1 base, J lost 0 bases, and 7 bases lay in between. Germline values: CDR1 SGDLS, CDR2 YYNGEE. The CDR3 extends over 15 amino acids. CDR3 in amino acids: CASSVPQTNTGELFF. CDR3 sequence (DNA): TGTGCCAGCAGCGTACCCCAGACGAACACCGGGGAGCTGTTTTTT.

This sequence joins TRBV14 and TRBJ2-7, with 14 bases matching TRBD2. This CDR3 is 16 amino acids long. Germline CDR1 and CDR2: SGHDN and FVKESK. V shed 4 bases and J 6 bases; nucleotides not matched to a gene: 8. As DNA, the CDR3 is TGTGCCAGCAGCCCTTTGGGGACTAGCGGGAGAGCCGAGCAGTACTTC. This codes for CASSPLGTSGRAEQYF.

This clone was seen only a few times. The CDR3 DNA follows: TGCGCCAGCAGCCAAGGCAGCGGGCCCTACAATGAGCAGTTCTTC. Residues: CASSQGSGPYNEQFF. The rearrangement joins TRBV4-1 to TRBJ2-1; D might be TRBD2 (6 bases). The CDR3 consists of 15 residues. In germline, CDR1 is MGHRA, CDR2 YSYEKL. The V end was cut by 1 base, the J end by 2 bases, with 9 bases between.

The V and J genes are TRBV30 and TRBJ2-4; D may be TRBD1 (6 bases). Looked up from germline, CDR1 is GTSNPN and CDR2 is SVGIG (reference sequence). The CDR3 covers 13 residues. With 0 bases removed from V and 11 bases from J, the gap between germline ends came to 14 bases. CDR3 bases: TGTGCCTGGAGTGTACAACAGGGTGGGGTTCAGTACTTC. It is translated as CAWSVQQGGVQYF. Full variable domain (remainder filled in from reference TRBV30 and TRBJ2-4): SQTIHQWPATLVQPVGSPLSLECTVEGTSNPNLYWYRQAAGRGLQLLFYSVGIGQISSEVPQNLSASRPQDRQFILSSKKLLLSDSGFYLCAWSVQQGGVQYFGAGTRLSVL.

This clone has just one count. The rearrangement links TRBV24-1 to TRBJ2-2; TRBD2 matches 7 bases. Germline lookup yields CDR1 KGHDR and CDR2 SFDVKD. The CDR3 length is 16 residues. V lost 4 bases to trimming and J lost 0 bases; unmatched junction nucleotides: 4. The CDR3, as DNA: TGTGCCACCAGTGACTGGGGGGGTTCGAACACCGGGGAGCTGTTTTTT. Its protein product is CATSDWGGSNTGELFF.

This rearrangement joins TRBV5-8 to TRBJ1-6; D might be TRBD1 (6 bases). This CDR3 has 15 residues. Germline assignment: CDR1 SGHTS and CDR2 YDEGEE. V was pared by 2 bases and J by 4 bases, with 10 bases between. In nucleotides, the CDR3 is TGTGCCAGCAGCTTCAAACAGGGTTATAATTCACCCCTCCACTTT. Encoded protein: CASSFKQGYNSPLHF.

The rearrangement joins TRBV7-2 to TRBJ1-4; D is unresolved. The CDR3 extends over 15 amino acids. V shed 5 bases and J shed 4 bases, with 14 bases lying between them. The germline gives CDR1 SGHTA, CDR2 FQGNSA. CDR3 DNA: TGTGCCAGCAGCCCCACAGCACACTTTAATGAAAAACTGTTTTTT. Protein product: CASSPTAHFNEKLFF. The full variable domain, in which reference TRBV7-2 and TRBJ1-4 provide the parts outside the CDR3, is GAGVSQSPSNKVTEKGKDVELRCDPISGHTALYWYRQSLGQGLEFLIYFQGNSAPDKSGLPSDRFSAERTGGSVSTLTIQRTQQEDSAVYLCASSPTAHFNEKLFFGSGTQLSVL.

The rearrangement uses TRBV19 and TRBJ2-3; 13 positions match TRBD2. The germline gives CDR1 LNHDA, CDR2 SQIVND (reference sequence). V lost 4 bases and J lost 4; bases outside the gene matches: 8. The CDR3 is made up of 17 amino acids. The CDR3 DNA follows: TGTGCCAGTAGTACTCTACGGACTAGCGGGAGTGCAGATACGCAGTATTTT. This gives the protein CASSTLRTSGSADTQYF.

The rearrangement joins TRBV14 to TRBJ2-1, with D maybe TRBD2 (6 bases). The CDR3 is 18 residues long. The V end was cut by 4 bases, the J end by 0 bases, with 19 bases between. The germline gives CDR1 SGHDN, CDR2 FVKESK. CDR3 sequence: CASSPLRMGGTSYNEQFF. CDR3 nucleotides: TGTGCCAGCAGCCCCCTCCGGATGGGGGGAACCTCCTACAATGAGCAGTTCTTC.

The rearrangement uses TRBV7-2 and TRBJ1-1; D not certain. Germline lookup yields CDR1 SGHTA and CDR2 FQGNSA. Trimming took off 4 bases at V and 1 base at J, with 13 bases between the two ends. CDR3 length: 15 residues. The CDR3: CASSSQTRSNTEAFF. The DNA for the CDR3 is TGTGCCAGCAGCTCGCAGACAAGGTCGAACACTGAAGCTTTCTTT.

Of note for this clone: Other DNA sequences in the sample encode the same CDR3. The DNA of the CDR3 is TGTGCCAGCAGCGTAGGTCTAGCGGGAGCCACAGATACGCAGTATTTT. It specifies CASSVGLAGATDTQYF. The rearrangement links TRBV9 to TRBJ2-3, with 10 bases aligning to TRBD2. The junction had 3 bases not matched to a gene; V was cut back by 0 bases and J by 2 bases. Germline assignment: CDR1 SGDLS and CDR2 YYNGEE. CDR3 size: 16 residues.

The chain is built from TRBV6-5 and TRBJ1-5; 7 nucleotides line up with TRBD1. The CDR3 covers 15 residues. The germline V gene encodes CDR1 MNHEY and CDR2 SVGAGI. The junction had 5 bases not matched to a gene; V was cut back by 6 bases and J by 0 bases. The CDR3 here is CASRKTGSSNQPQHF. In DNA, the CDR3 is TGTGCCAGCAGAAAGACAGGGTCTAGCAATCAGCCCCAGCATTTT.

This chain joins TRBV18 and TRBJ2-7, with 7 bases identical to TRBD2. Looked up from germline, CDR1 is KGHSH and CDR2 is LQKENI. The CDR3 runs 14 residues. The V gene end was trimmed by 3 bases and the J gene end by 5 bases; junction bases not matched to a gene: 7. CDR3 sequence reads: CASSPGGGRNEQYF. The CDR3 coding sequence is TGTGCCAGCTCACCGGGGGGAGGGCGAAACGAGCAGTACTTC. The whole variable domain, filled in from reference TRBV18 and TRBJ2-7, reads NAGVMQNPRHLVRRRGQEARLRCSPMKGHSHVYWYRQLPEEGLKFMVYLQKENIIDESGMPKERFSAEFPKEGPSILRIQQVVRGDSAAYFCASSPGGGRNEQYFGPGTRLTVT.

The rearrangement joins TRBV19 to TRBJ1-1; 9 nucleotides match TRBD1. From germline, CDR1 is LNHDA and CDR2 SQIVND (reference sequence). After removal of 9 bases from V and 4 bases from J, the junction contained 12 bases not matched to a gene. This CDR3 spans 15 amino acids. Here the CDR3 reads CASLILGQGVTEAFF. CDR3 nucleotide sequence: TGTGCCAGCCTTATACTGGGACAGGGAGTCACTGAAGCTTTCTTT.

V and J are TRBV28 and TRBJ2-4; D remains unclear. With 3 bases removed from V and 5 bases from J, the gap between germline ends came to 11 bases. CDR1 is MDHEN, CDR2 SYDVKM, per germline. The CDR3 covers 14 residues. CDR3 loop: CASSFGPTENIQYF. In DNA form, the CDR3 reads TGTGCCAGCAGTTTTGGTCCAACTGAAAACATTCAGTACTTC.

The chain links TRBV9 to TRBJ1-1; D uncertain. This CDR3 is built from 15 residues. Trimming took off 3 bases at V and 1 base at J, with 13 bases between the two ends. Germline CDR1 is SGDLS and CDR2 is YYNGEE. CDR3 bases: TGTGCCAGCAGCGCTGAACCTACAGAGAACACTGAAGCTTTCTTT. This translates into CASSAEPTENTEAFF. The full variable domain, its missing parts supplied by reference TRBV9 and TRBJ1-1, is DSGVTQTPKHLITATGQRVTLRCSPRSGDLSVYWYQQSLDQGLQFLIQYYNGEERAKGNILERFSAQQFPDLHSELNLSSLELGDSALYFCASSAEPTENTEAFFGQGTRLTVV.

The chain uses TRBV16 and TRBJ1-1; D is unresolved. The CDR3 runs to 14 residues. Germline CDR1 is KGHSY and CDR2 is FQNENV. V lost 0 bases and J 2 bases, leaving 7 bases between the germline ends. As DNA, the CDR3 is TGTGCCAGCAGCCAATCAGCGTTTAACACTGAAGCTTTCTTT. It codes for CASSQSAFNTEAFF. Together with reference TRBV16 and TRBJ1-1, the CDR3 gives the full variable domain: GEEVAQTPKHLVRGEGQKAKLYCAPIKGHSYVFWYQQVLKNEFKFLISFQNENVFDETGMPKERFSAKCLPNSPCSLEIQATKLEDSAVYFCASSQSAFNTEAFFGQGTRLTVV.

This chain uses TRBV7-6 with TRBJ1-3; D ambiguous. Trimming removed 5 bases from V and 2 bases from J, with 10 bases in between. Germline assignment: CDR1 SGHVS and CDR2 FNYEAQ. The CDR3 is made up of 14 amino acids. CDR3 DNA sequence: TGTGCCAGCAGCCCGCGGGTAGCTGGAAACACCATATATTTT. Its translation: CASSPRVAGNTIYF.

V is TRBV28 and J is TRBJ2-1; TRBD2 might be the D (7 bases). Germline V gives CDR1 MDHEN, CDR2 SYDVKM. There are 16 residues in the CDR3. V dropped 6 bases and J dropped 0 bases, with 15 bases sitting between them. The CDR3 region is CASSPGGGGSYNEQFF. DNA for the CDR3: TGTGCCAGCAGCCCCGGGGGCGGGGGCTCCTACAATGAGCAGTTCTTC.

CDR3 in DNA: TGTGCCACCAAGAGCCCGGCTACGCGGTCCGGAAACACCATATATTTT. Protein sequence: CATKSPATRSGNTIYF. The chain carries TRBV21-1 and TRBJ1-3. TRBV21-1 counts as a pseudogene. This CDR3 contains 16 residues.

To note about this clone: Other DNA sequences of this sample code for an identical CDR3. The chain is built from TRBV18 and TRBJ2-7; 8 bases map to TRBD1. V shed 2 bases and J 3 bases; nucleotides not matched to a gene: 3. Per the germline V gene, CDR1 is KGHSH and CDR2 is LQKENI. CDR3 length: 14 amino acids. The CDR3 reads CASSPTTGDYEQYF. The DNA for the CDR3 is TGTGCCAGCTCACCAACGACAGGGGACTACGAGCAGTACTTC.

V and J are TRBV29-1 and TRBJ2-1; D not resolved. The CDR3 extends over 11 amino acids. The V and J ends lost 8 bases and 2 bases respectively, with 7 bases between them. The germline V gene encodes CDR1 SQVTM and CDR2 ANQGSEA. In DNA, the CDR3 is TGCAGCTACACCACCTACAATGAGCAGTTCTTC. Protein product: CSYTTYNEQFF.